The 4 T cell receptor beta chains below were found in one sample sequenced in a study of blood T cell repertoires in COVID-19. The table came from immunoSEQ multiplex PCR; TCRdb's copy has only in-frame clones and leaves some out. This table holds approximately 26,000 clones, 92% found once. Sequencing was carried out using peripheral blood. These receptors came from a human donor in a cohort sampled during active COVID-19.

The gene calls are TRBV28 and TRBJ1-5; possibly TRBD1 for D (5 bases). Trimming took off 8 bases at V and 7 bases at J, with 21 bases between the two ends. The V gene's germline CDR1 is MDHEN and CDR2 SYDVKM. The CDR3 extends over 15 amino acids. CDR3 protein: CASHSKGKPGQPQHF. As DNA, the CDR3 is TGTGCCAGCCATTCGAAGGGGAAGCCTGGGCAGCCCCAGCATTTT.

This sequence joins TRBV18 and TRBJ2-3; 10 nucleotides match TRBD2. Germline assignment: CDR1 KGHSH and CDR2 LQKENI. The CDR3 has 15 residues. Trimming took 5 bases from V and 3 from J; bases not matched to a gene: 5. The CDR3 bases are TGTGCCAGCTCAATTGCTAGCGGGGGAACAGATACGCAGTATTTT. It yields the protein CASSIASGGTDTQYF. The full variable domain, in which reference TRBV18 and TRBJ2-3 provide the parts outside the CDR3, is NAGVMQNPRHLVRRRGQEARLRCSPMKGHSHVYWYRQLPEEGLKFMVYLQKENIIDESGMPKERFSAEFPKEGPSILRIQQVVRGDSAAYFCASSIASGGTDTQYFGPGTRLTVL.

V gene TRBV3-1 (or the pseudogene TRBV3-2) combines with J gene TRBJ1-6; 7 nucleotides align to TRBD1. Looked up from germline, CDR1 is LGHDT and CDR2 is YNNKEL (reference sequence). This CDR3 comprises 15 residues. V was clipped by 4 bases and J by 7 bases; unmatched bases: 7. CDR3 DNA: TGTGCCAGCAGCCCGGAGACAGGGCGCAATTCACCCCTCCACTTT. Translation: CASSPETGRNSPLHF.

The chain recombines TRBV7-2 with TRBJ2-7; D not resolved. CDR3 length: 15 residues. Germline CDR1 and CDR2: SGHTA and FQGNSA. Between the trimmed V and J ends, which lost 1 base and 0 bases, there was a span of 10 bases. As DNA, the CDR3 is TGTGCCAGCAGCTTAGACAGAGTTACCTCCTACGAGCAGTACTTC. As protein: CASSLDRVTSYEQYF.